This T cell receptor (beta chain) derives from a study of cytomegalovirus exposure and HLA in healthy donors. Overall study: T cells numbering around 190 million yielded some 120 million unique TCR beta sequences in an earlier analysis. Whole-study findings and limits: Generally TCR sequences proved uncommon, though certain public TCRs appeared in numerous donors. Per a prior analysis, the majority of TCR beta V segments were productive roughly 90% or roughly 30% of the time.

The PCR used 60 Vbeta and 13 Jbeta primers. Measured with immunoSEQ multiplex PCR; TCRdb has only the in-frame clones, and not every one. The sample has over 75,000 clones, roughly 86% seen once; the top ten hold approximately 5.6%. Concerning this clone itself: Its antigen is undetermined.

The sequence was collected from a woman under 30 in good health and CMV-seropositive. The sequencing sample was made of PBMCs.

The CDR3 loop is CASSLAVRENIFF. CDR3 nucleotides: TGTGCCAGCAGCTTAGCCGTAAGGGAGAATATTTTCTTT. V and J are TRBV7-9 and TRBJ1-1; D uncertain. Between the trimmed V and J ends, which lost 0 bases and 13 bases, there was a span of 15 bases. Germline-derived CDR1 and CDR2 are SEHNR and FQNEAQ (reference sequence). The CDR3 spans 13 residues.